A selection of T cell receptor beta chains follows, all from one sample in a study of monozygotic twins with inflammatory bowel disease. TCRdb reprocessed the 5' RACE reads and stores each CDR3 protein as one record, lacking DNA. This repertoire comprises roughly 200,000 distinct CDR3 sequences; its ten largest clones make up around 7.7%. The sequenced material came from blood. The source is a human donor with ulcerative colitis or Crohn's disease, or a healthy co-twin of an affected twin (not recorded which). Each CDR3 is given with its conserved first and last residue.

>TRBV7-8|TRBJ2-3
CASSFRTSVPDTQYF
>TRBV29-1|TRBJ1-1
CSVDRPTEAFF
>TRBV29-1|TRBJ1-1
CSVSSDAYTEAFF
>TRBV9|TRBJ2-3
CPSSVGGTDTQYF
>TRBV27|TRBJ2-6
CASSWGQGYSGANVLTF
>TRBV24-1|TRBJ2-1
CATSGESYNEQFF
>TRBV7-3|TRBJ2-1
CASSLHPGLGGNEQFF
>TRBV7-9|TRBJ1-2
CASSRGLEGVDYTF
>TRBV5-1|TRBJ1-3
CASSPDAGGNTIYF
>TRBV12-3/TRBV12-4|TRBJ1-5
CASSPGQGGYQPQHF
>TRBV5-1|TRBJ1-4
CASSTGNNEKLFF
>TRBV2|TRBJ2-2
CASSDQNTGELFF
>TRBV5-1|TRBJ1-6
CASSSGQGGNSPLHF
>TRBV5-1|TRBJ1-1
CASSFLGQGSTEAFF
>TRBV24-1|TRBJ2-1
CATSESLAGEQFF
>TRBV7-3|TRBJ2-1
CASSLSGPYNEQFF
>TRBV18|TRBJ1-3
CASSPGPRQGSGNTIYF
>TRBV4-1|TRBJ1-1
CASSPGTGYLNTEAFF
>TRBV12-3/TRBV12-4|TRBJ2-1
CASGRGYNEQFF
>TRBV27|TRBJ1-5
CASSRTVLNQPQHF
>TRBV5-1|TRBJ2-2
CASSLPGTATGELFF
>TRBV6-6|TRBJ1-5
CASSYVETQHF
>TRBV6-5|TRBJ1-4
CASSYSPTGRKEKLFF
>TRBV7-3|TRBJ2-5
CASSLVGAETQYF
>TRBV10-3|TRBJ2-3
CAISPGTSGGYGTDTQYF
>TRBV18|TRBJ2-1
CASSPPGAPFGEQFF
>TRBV7-2|TRBJ2-1
CASSLGGTPNNEQFF
>TRBV12-3/TRBV12-4|TRBJ1-4
CASSLQGAGEKLFF
>TRBV6-1|TRBJ2-1
CASSLPGEYWVVGEQFF
>TRBV12-3/TRBV12-4|TRBJ1-1
CASSLWGNTEAFF
>TRBV14|TRBJ1-6
CASSPRQNSPLHF
>TRBV5-1|TRBJ1-3
CASSLVPIAVSGNTIYF
>TRBV6-1|TRBJ1-6
CASLEGATRDNSPLHF
>TRBV6-2/TRBV6-3|TRBJ2-7
CASSFPPGTGGYEQYF
>TRBV4-1|TRBJ1-5
CASSQVRQGAAVQPQHF
>TRBV19|TRBJ2-3
CASRSGSTDTQYF
>TRBV28|TRBJ2-5
CASSLSPSGTEETQYF
>TRBV7-9|TRBJ2-1
CASSLTPYNEQFF
>TRBV4-2|TRBJ2-7
CASSQERGPGTQYF
>TRBV15|TRBJ1-3
CATSRDNRAFGNTIYF
>TRBV29-1|TRBJ1-2
CSVEVGGQGNGYTF
>TRBV6-1|TRBJ1-1
CASSEHRGRGQAEAFF
>TRBV19|TRBJ2-1
CASAEGLRSGEQFF
>TRBV7-8|TRBJ1-3
CASSFLSRSQGNTIYF
>TRBV14|TRBJ1-6
CASSRQTKSPLHF
>TRBV7-2|TRBJ2-2
CASSLVRTGVKSGELFF
>TRBV7-6|TRBJ2-3
CASSRPGQSTDTQYF
>TRBV7-2|TRBJ2-1
CASSLVGGTSYNEQFF
>TRBV25-1|TRBJ2-3
CASSDIRDYLISYF
>TRBV2|TRBJ2-7
CASSFGGFSSYEQYF
>TRBV2|TRBJ2-7
CASSGGLASYEQYF
>TRBV20-1|TRBJ2-5
CSARSGARETQYF
>TRBV6-6|TRBJ2-7
CASRGTGSEREQYF
>TRBV5-1|TRBJ1-1
CASSLLGPTEAFF
>TRBV7-3|TRBJ1-1
CASSFRPNTEAFF